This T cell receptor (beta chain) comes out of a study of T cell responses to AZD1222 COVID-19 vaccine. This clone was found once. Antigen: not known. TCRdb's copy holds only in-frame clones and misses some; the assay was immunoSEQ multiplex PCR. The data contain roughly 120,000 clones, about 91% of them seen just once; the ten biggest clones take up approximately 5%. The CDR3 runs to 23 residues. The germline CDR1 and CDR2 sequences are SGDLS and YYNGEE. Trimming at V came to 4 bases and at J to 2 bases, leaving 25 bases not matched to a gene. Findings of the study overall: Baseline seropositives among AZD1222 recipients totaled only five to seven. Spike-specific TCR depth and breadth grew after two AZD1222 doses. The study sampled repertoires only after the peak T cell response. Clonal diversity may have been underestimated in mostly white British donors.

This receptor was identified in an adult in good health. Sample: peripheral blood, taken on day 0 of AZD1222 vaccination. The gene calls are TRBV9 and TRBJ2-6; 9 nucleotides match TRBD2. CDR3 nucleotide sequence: TGTGCCAGCAGCTCCCGTAGTAGTCTAGCGGGGCAGACCAACCCTGCTGGGGCCAACGTCCTGACTTTC. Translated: CASSSRSSLAGQTNPAGANVLTF.